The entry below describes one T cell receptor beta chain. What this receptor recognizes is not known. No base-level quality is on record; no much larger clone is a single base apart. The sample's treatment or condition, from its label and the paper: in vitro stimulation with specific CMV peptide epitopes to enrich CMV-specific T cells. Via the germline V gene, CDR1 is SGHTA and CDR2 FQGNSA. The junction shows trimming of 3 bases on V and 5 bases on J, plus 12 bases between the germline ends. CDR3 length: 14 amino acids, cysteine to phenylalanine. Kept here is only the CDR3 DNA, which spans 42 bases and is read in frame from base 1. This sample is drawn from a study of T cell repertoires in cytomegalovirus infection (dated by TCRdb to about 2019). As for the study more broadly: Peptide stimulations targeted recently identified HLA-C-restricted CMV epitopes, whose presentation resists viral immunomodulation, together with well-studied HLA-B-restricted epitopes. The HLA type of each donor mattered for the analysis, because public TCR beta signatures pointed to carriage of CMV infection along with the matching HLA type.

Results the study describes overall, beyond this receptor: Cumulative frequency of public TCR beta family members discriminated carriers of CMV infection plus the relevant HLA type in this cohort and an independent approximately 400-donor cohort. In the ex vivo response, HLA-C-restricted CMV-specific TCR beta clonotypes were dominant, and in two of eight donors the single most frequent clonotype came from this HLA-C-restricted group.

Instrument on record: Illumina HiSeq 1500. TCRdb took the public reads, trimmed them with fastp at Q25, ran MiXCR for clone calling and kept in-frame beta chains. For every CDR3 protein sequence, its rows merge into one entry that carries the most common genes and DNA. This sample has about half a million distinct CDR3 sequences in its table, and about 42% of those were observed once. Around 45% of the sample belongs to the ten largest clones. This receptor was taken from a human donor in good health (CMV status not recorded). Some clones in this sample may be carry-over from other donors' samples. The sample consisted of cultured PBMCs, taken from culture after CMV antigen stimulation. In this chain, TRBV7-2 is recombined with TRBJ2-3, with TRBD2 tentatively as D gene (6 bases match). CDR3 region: CASSLRRVGDTQYF. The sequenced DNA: TGTGCCAGCAGCTTGAGGAGGGTCGGAGATACGCAGTATTTT.